The 14 T cell receptor beta chains below all came from one sample that was sequenced in a study of T cell responses to AZD1222 COVID-19 vaccine. The repertoire was sequenced with immunoSEQ multiplex PCR; TCRdb's copy has only in-frame clones and lacks some. Of about 140,000 clones in the sample, around 90% were seen once. The material was peripheral blood, obtained on day 0 of AZD1222 vaccination. Source of these receptors: an adult in good health.

The chain carries TRBV28 and TRBJ1-2, with D perhaps TRBD1 (6 bases). This CDR3 has 13 amino acids. Trimming removed 5 bases from V and 3 bases from J, with 10 bases in between. Germline V gives CDR1 MDHEN, CDR2 SYDVKM. DNA for the CDR3: TGTGCCAGCAGTGTCTACAGGGACTATGGCTACACCTTC. It specifies CASSVYRDYGYTF.

CDR3 in DNA: TGTGCCAGCAGACAGGGGTTTCAGTCTGGAAACACCATATATTTT. It encodes CASRQGFQSGNTIYF. The chain combines TRBV6-5 with TRBJ1-3; 7 nucleotides match TRBD1. CDR1 is MNHEY, CDR2 SVGAGI, per germline. This CDR3 contains 15 residues. The junction had 6 bases not matched to a gene; V was cut back by 6 bases and J by 1 base.

The rearrangement links TRBV25-1 to TRBJ2-2; D unclear. This CDR3 comprises 15 residues. The germline V gene encodes CDR1 MGHDK and CDR2 SYGVNS. V dropped 4 bases and J dropped 4 bases, with 13 bases sitting between them. The CDR3 reads CASSVFGSGTGELFF. CDR3 DNA sequence: TGTGCCAGCAGTGTGTTCGGTTCGGGCACCGGGGAGCTGTTTTTT.

The gene calls are TRBV15 and TRBJ2-1, with 10 bases aligning to TRBD1. CDR1 is LNHNV, CDR2 YYDKDF, per germline (reference sequence). With 5 bases clipped from V and 10 bases from J, the junction kept 5 bases outside the gene matches. The CDR3 totals 13 residues. The CDR3, as DNA: TGTGCCACCAGCGGGGACAGGGGTTCGGAGCAGTTCTTC. This translates into CATSGDRGSEQFF.

The CDR3 region has the DNA TGTGCCAGCAGCGACCGGGACAGGGGTCTTATCTGGGGAAACTCTGAAGCTTTCTTT. Residues: CASSDRDRGLIWGNSEAFF. The chain joins TRBV9 to TRBJ1-1; the match to TRBD1 covers 10 bases. The V segment lost 3 bases and the J segment 6 bases; nucleotides outside the gene matches: 20. This CDR3 has 19 residues. The germline gives CDR1 SGDLS, CDR2 YYNGEE.

The CDR3 DNA sequence: TGTGCCAGCAGCGTAGACAAGAACTATGGCTACACCTTC. It yields the protein CASSVDKNYGYTF. The J gene is TRBJ1-2, the V gene TRBV7-2; no clear D. The CDR3 extends over 13 amino acids. Trimming shortened V by 5 bases and J by 2 bases, and 9 bases separated the two germline ends. Germline-derived CDR1 and CDR2 are SGHTA and FQGNSA.

The rearrangement joins TRBV3-1 (or the pseudogene TRBV3-2) to TRBJ2-7; 12 bases agree with TRBD2. The CDR3 covers 15 residues. J was trimmed by 5 bases and V by 2 bases; bases with no gene match: 4. Germline V gene data show CDR1 as LGHDT and CDR2 as YNNKEL (reference sequence). This chain's CDR3 is CASSQLTSGRNEQYF. The CDR3 region has the DNA TGTGCCAGCAGCCAACTGACTAGCGGGAGAAACGAGCAGTACTTC.

The chain uses TRBV28 and TRBJ2-5; 9 bases match TRBD1. CDR3 length equals 15 residues. Looked up from germline, CDR1 is MDHEN and CDR2 is SYDVKM. With 7 bases clipped from V and 4 bases from J, the junction kept 10 bases outside the gene matches. As DNA, the CDR3 is TGTGCCAGCACTTTGTTTGGGACAGGGACAGAGACCCAGTACTTC. Translated, it gives CASTLFGTGTETQYF.

This sequence joins TRBV6-5 and TRBJ1-6, with D possibly TRBD1 on 5 matching bases. The CDR3 spans 13 residues. Trimming pared 7 bases from V and 6 bases from J, leaving 10 bases between. The germline V gene has CDR1 MNHEY and CDR2 SVGAGI. As DNA, the CDR3 is TGTGCCAGCATGGGGCTTGGTAATTCACCCCTCCACTTT. It codes for CASMGLGNSPLHF.

The chain couples TRBV5-1 to TRBJ2-1; D is unclear. Germline V lookup: CDR1 SGHRS, CDR2 YFSETQ. Trimming stripped 0 bases from V and 12 bases from J, with 22 bases between. The CDR3 is made up of 16 amino acids. Here the CDR3 DNA reads TGCGCCAGCAGCTTGGTGGGCACGCAAGTTCGCGTTCCGCAGTTCTTC. Its protein is CASSLVGTQVRVPQFF. The complete variable domain, with remaining parts taken from reference TRBV5-1 and TRBJ2-1, reads KAGVTQTPRYLIKTRGQQVTLSCSPISGHRSVSWYQQTPGQGLQFLFEYFSETQRNKGNFPGRFSGRQFSNSRSEMNVSTLELGDSALYLCASSLVGTQVRVPQFFGPGTRLTVL.

In nucleotides, the CDR3 is TGTGCCAGCAGTGAAGCACCCTTCCTAATACTTCAGCCATCCTACGAGCAGTACTTC. Protein product: CASSEAPFLILQPSYEQYF. This chain links TRBV6-1 with TRBJ2-7; no definite D call. Per the germline V gene, CDR1 is MNHNS and CDR2 is SASEGT. This CDR3 has 19 residues. Trimming removed 0 bases from V and 1 base from J, with 22 bases in between.

The gene calls are TRBV7-9 and TRBJ1-1; D gene ambiguous. V was trimmed by 5 bases and J by 1 base, leaving 14 bases between them. Germline CDR1 SEHNR, CDR2 FQNEAQ (reference sequence). This CDR3 region has 15 residues. The CDR3 loop is CASSILRVANTEAFF. CDR3 coding DNA: TGTGCCAGCAGCATCCTTCGGGTGGCGAACACTGAAGCTTTCTTT.

The V call is TRBV27, the J call TRBJ1-6; 7 bases line up with TRBD1. V lost 6 bases to trimming and J lost 2 bases; unmatched junction nucleotides: 7. This CDR3 has 16 amino acids. Germline loops: CDR1 MNHEY, CDR2 SMNVEV (reference sequence). CDR3 nucleotide sequence: TGTGCCAGCAGCCCCAGGGGGGGAACCTATAATTCACCCCTCCACTTT. Protein sequence: CASSPRGGTYNSPLHF.

This clone showed up just a few times. The CDR3 spells CASSLSWRTSLGELFF. CDR3 sequence (DNA): TGTGCCAGCAGCTTATCCTGGAGGACTAGCCTCGGGGAGCTGTTTTTT. The genes are TRBV7-2 and TRBJ2-2, with 8 bases fitting TRBD2. The CDR3 sequence is 16 residues long. The V segment lost 2 bases and the J segment 7 bases; nucleotides outside the gene matches: 9. Germline assignment: CDR1 SGHTA and CDR2 FQGNSA.